This T cell receptor beta chain was profiled in a study of cytomegalovirus exposure and HLA in healthy donors. Points from the study as a whole: It was taken for granted in presence/absence analyses that sequencing depth across donors was roughly uniform. Later findings reportedly placed an Asian-associated ancestry cluster below the approximately 670-donor mean for N-insertions.

Comment on this clone: Antigen unknown.

The V end lost 1 base, the J end lost 3 bases, and 10 bases lay between the germline ends. The germline V gene has CDR1 SNHLY and CDR2 FYNNEI. The CDR3 length is 15 residues. The primer mix had 60 Vbeta and 13 Jbeta primers. Method: immunoSEQ multiplex PCR; TCRdb's copy keeps in-frame clones and lacks some. The table records over 150,000 clones, around 70% of them present only once. This TCR derives from a young man in good health and CMV-seronegative. This chain connects TRBV2 to TRBJ2-1; D not resolved. The sample consisted of PBMCs. CDR3 DNA: TGTGCCAGCAGTGAAGGAAGGCAGGTCTACAATGAGCAGTTCTTC. It codes for CASSEGRQVYNEQFF. Together with reference TRBV2 and TRBJ2-1, the CDR3 gives the full variable domain: EPEVTQTPSHQVTQMGQEVILRCVPISNHLYFYWYRQILGQKVEFLVSFYNNEISEKSEIFDDQFSVERPDGSNFTLKIRSTKLEDSAMYFCASSEGRQVYNEQFFGPGTRLTVL.